A single sample is the source of the 23 T cell receptor beta chains below, sequenced in a study of control samples from healthy donors and cancer patients (TCRdb year 2020). Preparation of the library involved the immunoSEQ multiplex PCR assay. This immuneACCESS table, as held by TCRdb, lists in-frame sequences with V and J called but not all clones. Of the missing ones, under half trace to an unresolved V gene in checked studies; the others have no known cause. This sample has about 170,000 clones in its table, and about 90% of those were observed once. Around 12% of the sample comes from the top ten. Sequencing was carried out using blood. All receptors come from a man younger than 45 in good health.

This chain connects TRBV9 to TRBJ2-6; 7 nucleotides agree with TRBD1. The CDR3 has 18 residues. J lost 2 bases, V lost 2 bases, and 10 bases had no gene match. Germline V gene sequence: CDR1 SGDLS, CDR2 YYNGEE. CDR3 region: CASSVGDSSYPGANVLTF. The CDR3 DNA follows: TGTGCCAGCAGCGTGGGGGACAGTTCCTACCCTGGGGCCAACGTCCTGACTTTC.

The chain combines TRBV6-6 with TRBJ1-6; TRBD1 aligns across 8 bases. The germline CDR1 and CDR2 sequences are MNHNY and SVGAGI (reference sequence). V gave up 6 bases and J gave up 5 bases; unmatched junction bases: 9. The CDR3 length is 16 residues. This CDR3 is CASRPDRVGNNSPLHF. In DNA, the CDR3 is TGTGCCAGCAGGCCGGACAGGGTAGGAAATAATTCACCCCTCCACTTT.

The chain employs TRBV29-1 and TRBJ1-1; a weak D match, TRBD1 (5 bases). Trimming removed 7 bases from V and 8 bases from J, with 20 bases in between. The CDR3 consists of 13 residues. In germline, CDR1 is SQVTM, CDR2 ANQGSEA. CDR3 in amino acids: CSGGGIDPSEAFF. DNA for the CDR3: TGCAGCGGGGGGGGGATAGACCCTTCCGAAGCTTTCTTT.

V and J are TRBV4-1 and TRBJ2-1; TRBD1 matches at 7 bases. V was pared by 4 bases and J by 3 bases, with 6 bases of the junction left unmatched. The germline V gene has CDR1 MGHRA and CDR2 YSYEKL. This CDR3 has 15 residues. DNA of the CDR3: TGCGCCAGCAGCCCGACAGGGCTTGACTACAATGAGCAGTTCTTC. Protein sequence: CASSPTGLDYNEQFF.

The gene calls are TRBV24-1 and TRBJ1-2; weak D call: TRBD1 (6 bases). The V gene's germline CDR1 is KGHDR and CDR2 SFDVKD. V lost 7 bases to trimming and J lost 1 base, with 9 bases between them. This CDR3 contains 13 residues. The CDR3: CATRAGDNYGYTF. The CDR3 DNA reads TGTGCCACCAGAGCAGGGGATAACTATGGCTACACCTTC.

The chain employs TRBV28 and TRBJ1-5; D gene uncertain. The germline gives CDR1 MDHEN, CDR2 SYDVKM. Between the trimmed V and J ends, which lost 2 bases and 4 bases, there was a span of 6 bases. This CDR3 spans 13 amino acids. Written as DNA, the CDR3 is TGTGCCAGCAGTTTAAATAAGAATCAGCCCCAGCATTTT. It translates to CASSLNKNQPQHF.

The CDR3 region is CASSIGQGSIGQFF. Here the CDR3 DNA reads TGTGCCAGTAGTATCGGGCAGGGCTCGATCGGGCAGTTCTTC. V gene TRBV19 combines with J gene TRBJ2-1; weak D call: TRBD1 (5 bases). Germline CDR1 is LNHDA and CDR2 is SQIVND (reference sequence). The germline V and J ends were trimmed by 3 bases and 12 bases, with 18 bases remaining between them. CDR3 length: 14 amino acids.

This clone was seen only a few times. The rearrangement uses TRBV19 and TRBJ1-1, with 8 bases matching TRBD1. Trimming removed 0 bases from V and 10 bases from J; junction bases left unmatched: 16. The CDR3 contains 17 residues. Germline V CDR1 and CDR2: LNHDA, SQIVND (reference sequence). CDR3 loop: CASSIDPTRQGTLAAFF. The DNA for the CDR3 is TGTGCCAGTAGTATAGATCCCACACGACAGGGGACCCTCGCAGCTTTCTTT.

The J gene is TRBJ1-1, the V gene TRBV2, with D possibly matching TRBD1 (6 bases). Trimming left V 2 bases short and J 2 bases short, with 15 bases between. The CDR3 length is 16 residues. Looked up from germline, CDR1 is SNHLY and CDR2 is FYNNEI. CDR3 amino acids: CASSETGKTQNTEAFF. CDR3 sequence (DNA): TGTGCCAGCAGTGAAACAGGGAAGACTCAAAACACTGAAGCTTTCTTT.

The rearrangement joins TRBV7-6 to TRBJ2-1; perhaps TRBD1 as D (5 bases). The CDR3 has 13 amino acids. The germline V and J ends were trimmed by 1 base and 9 bases, with 10 bases remaining between them. CDR1 SGHVS and CDR2 FNYEAQ come from the germline V gene. In nucleotides, the CDR3 is TGTGCCAGCAGCTTAGGACAGACAATTGAGCAGTTCTTC. Protein product: CASSLGQTIEQFF.

The chain recombines TRBV3-1 (or the pseudogene TRBV3-2) with TRBJ2-1; weak D call: TRBD1 (5 bases). Trimming pared 1 base from V and 3 bases from J, leaving 13 bases between. Germline assignment: CDR1 LGHDT and CDR2 YNNKEL (reference sequence). The CDR3 runs to 16 residues. The CDR3 loop reads CASSQVQGFIYNEQFF. CDR3 bases: TGTGCCAGCAGCCAAGTGCAGGGTTTTATCTACAATGAGCAGTTCTTC.

Only one count was recorded for this clone. The rearrangement links TRBV2 to TRBJ1-1; D is uncertain. CDR1 is SNHLY, CDR2 FYNNEI, per germline. The CDR3 is made up of 14 amino acids. Trimming took 7 bases from V and 0 from J, leaving 12 bases between them. The CDR3 DNA reads as TGTGCCAGCAAGCCCGGGAAACTGAACACTGAAGCTTTCTTT. Residues: CASKPGKLNTEAFF.

The chain recombines TRBV6-2 or TRBV6-3 with TRBJ2-1; D not certain. The V and J ends lost 2 bases and 10 bases respectively, with 6 bases between them. The germline CDR1 and CDR2 sequences are MNHEY and SVGEGT. The CDR3 runs 11 residues. The CDR3 coding sequence is TGTGCCAGCAGTTACGTCCAGGAGCAGTTCTTC. Translating it yields CASSYVQEQFF.

The chain uses TRBV7-6 and TRBJ2-1; TRBD2 is a possible D gene (6 bases). The ends were cut back, 1 base at V and 7 bases at J, with 20 bases in the middle. The CDR3 runs to 17 residues. Germline CDR1 reads SGHVS; CDR2 reads FNYEAQ. CDR3 protein: CASSLVGLPGVGNEQFF. The CDR3 DNA reads as TGTGCCAGCAGCTTAGTCGGGTTGCCGGGAGTGGGGAATGAGCAGTTCTTC.

V and J are TRBV4-3 and TRBJ2-7; TRBD1 matches 8 bases. The CDR3 is 14 residues long. Germline V CDR1 and CDR2: LGHNA, YSLEER. V gave up 1 base and J gave up 5 bases; unmatched junction bases: 4. In DNA, the CDR3 is TGCGCCAGCAGCCAAGCCTGGACAGGGAACGAGCAGTACTTC. Amino acids: CASSQAWTGNEQYF.

The chain carries TRBV11-3 and TRBJ2-5, with D hard to call. The V gene's germline CDR1 is SGHNT and CDR2 YENEEA. V was pared by 5 bases and J by 1 base, with 8 bases between. The CDR3 extends over 13 amino acids. CDR3: CASSRRSQETQYF. The DNA for the CDR3 is TGTGCCAGCAGCCGCAGAAGCCAAGAGACCCAGTACTTC.

This chain joins TRBV7-9 and TRBJ2-1, with TRBD2 matching over 10 bases. This CDR3 has 15 residues. J gave up 7 bases and V 5 bases, and 8 bases lay outside the gene matches. CDR1 SEHNR and CDR2 FQNEAQ come from the germline V gene (reference sequence). The CDR3: CASSILAGVGNEQFF. CDR3 DNA sequence: TGTGCCAGCAGCATTCTAGCGGGAGTGGGGAATGAGCAGTTCTTC.

This chain links TRBV16 with TRBJ1-2; 10 bases match TRBD1. In germline, CDR1 is KGHSY, CDR2 FQNENV. V lost 5 bases to trimming and J lost 7 bases; unmatched junction nucleotides: 7. The CDR3 totals 14 residues. The CDR3 reads CASSSTGGESGYTF. The CDR3 DNA follows: TGTGCCAGCAGCTCGACAGGGGGCGAGAGTGGCTACACCTTC.

This clone appeared a few times. The CDR3 loop reads CASQGETHEKLFF. The CDR3 coding sequence is TGTGCCAGCCAGGGGGAGACCCATGAAAAACTGTTTTTT. This chain connects TRBV2 to TRBJ1-4; TRBD1 agrees at 7 bases. This CDR3 has 13 amino acids. CDR1 is SNHLY, CDR2 FYNNEI, per germline. V shed 8 bases, J shed 6 bases, and the junction held 6 bases outside the gene matches.

V gene TRBV28 combines with J gene TRBJ1-1; 7 bases agree with TRBD1. This CDR3 has 13 residues. Germline V CDR1 and CDR2: MDHEN, SYDVKM. The J segment lost 4 bases and the V segment lost 7 bases, leaving 6 bases of the junction unmatched. CDR3: CASTEDRATEAFF. CDR3 nucleotides: TGTGCCAGCACCGAAGACAGGGCCACTGAAGCTTTCTTT.

The table lists this clone with a few counts. This chain connects TRBV3-1 (or the pseudogene TRBV3-2) to TRBJ1-3; possible D gene TRBD1, 6 bases. The CDR3 is 17 amino acids. The germline V gene encodes CDR1 LGHDT and CDR2 YNNKEL (reference sequence). Trimming left V 5 bases short and J 4 bases short, with 21 bases between. The CDR3 reads CASSAASGGATGNTIYF. The CDR3 region has the DNA TGTGCCAGCAGCGCGGCCTCGGGGGGGGCGACCGGAAACACCATATATTTT.

The chain uses TRBV9 and TRBJ2-5; a possible D gene is TRBD2 (7 bases). This CDR3 is 14 amino acids long. V dropped 0 bases and J dropped 9 bases, with 15 bases sitting between them. Germline values: CDR1 SGDLS, CDR2 YYNGEE. The chain's CDR3 is CASSVGGGPEPQYF. As DNA, the CDR3 is TGTGCCAGCAGCGTAGGGGGGGGCCCTGAACCCCAGTACTTC.

In its sample, this clone was seen once. Since the CDR3 does not end with the conserved phenylalanine or tryptophan, this likely comes from a read error. The V gene is TRBV9, the J gene TRBJ1-2, with D tentatively TRBD1 (5 bases). V was trimmed by 0 bases and J by 5 bases, leaving 11 bases between them. Germline assignment: CDR1 SGDLS and CDR2 YYNGEE. This CDR3 has 14 residues. CDR3 DNA sequence: TGTGCCAGCAGCGTAGTTGAGGGGTCGTATGGCTACACCCTC. This sequence encodes CASSVVEGSYGYTL.